The entry below describes one TCR beta chain. This clone's antigen is unknown. The sample holds no much larger clone one base away, and base qualities are not on file. The record originates from a study of CD8 T cells in Susac syndrome (dated by TCRdb to the late 2010s). As for the study more broadly: Of the Susac syndrome patients who were sequenced, roughly 6 had clinically active disease and roughly 8 were in clinical remission. At the time of blood withdrawal, Susac syndrome patients were either therapy-naive, taking corticosteroids (with some also receiving IVIg), or on IVIg alone. Whether CD8+ T cell activation and differentiation in Susac syndrome was antigen driven was tested using repertoire sequencing. Overall study outcomes, separate from this receptor: The number of individuals in the TCR sequencing and HLA analysis was acknowledged as relatively small. No clonal expansion was detected in the CD4+ T cell repertoire of Susac syndrome patients.

Peripheral blood CD8+ and CD4+ T cells from healthy donors, Susac syndrome patients and multiple sclerosis patients were profiled using high-throughput TCR beta sequencing. The Susac syndrome patients fulfilled recently defined diagnostic criteria for definite or probable disease. Bulk CD8+ and CD4+ T cells were purified by magnetic negative isolation, whereas CD8+ TEMRA cells were enriched by FACS. Blood was drawn into EDTA tubes, processed within 24 hours, and PBMCs were isolated by density gradient centrifugation. PBMCs intended for TCR sequencing were cryopreserved in liquid nitrogen and were subsequently thawed in a 37 degrees C water bath. Purity of sorted or isolated CD4+, CD8+ and CD8+ TEMRA cells was at least 90%. RNA was extracted using the RNeasy kit, and about 0.45 to 1 ug of the RNA was reverse transcribed with random hexamers. TCR beta CDR3 regions were amplified with the immunoSEQ multiplex PCR assay covering 54 Vbeta and 13 Jbeta segments. PCR amplification bias was corrected using a synthetic template baseline for primer optimization and computational correction. In the authors' own workflow: Reads were annotated to V, D and J genes per IMGT and analyzed with immunoSEQ Analyzer, keeping only productive sequences. Clonality was computed as one minus Shannon entropy normalized by log2 of the number of productive unique sequences. For each patient and control, public and private clones were evaluated among the 100 most prevalent clones. Susac-specific clones were defined as absent from healthy and MS cohorts, 850 to 1,300 published viral clones and other ImmuneACCESS disease sequences. The public reads were reprocessed in TCRdb via fastp at Q25 and MiXCR, keeping in-frame beta chains. Entries that share a CDR3 protein sequence are merged under the most common genes and DNA. Clone size and V and J calls follow TCRdb, not the original study. Within this sample are some 77,000 distinct CDR3 sequences, with 90% to 95% of them counted one time only. Of the sample, over 0.12% falls within the top ten clones.

The cysteine opens and the phenylalanine closes a CDR3 of 15 amino acids. Of the read, only the CDR3 DNA is kept; its 45 bases are in frame from base 1. V and J lose 5 bases and 1 base, and a span of 14 bases separates them. CDR1 MDHEN and CDR2 SYDVKM were looked up in the germline V gene. The TCR was taken from a human donor with Susac syndrome. The rearranged chain carries TRBV28 and TRBJ1-1, with the D segment identity uncertain. Material: CD4+ T cells from PBMCs. The DNA sequence reads TGTGCCAGCAGTCCGGGAGGAGAATGGAACACTGAAGCTTTCTTT. Translated, it gives CASSPGGEWNTEAFF.